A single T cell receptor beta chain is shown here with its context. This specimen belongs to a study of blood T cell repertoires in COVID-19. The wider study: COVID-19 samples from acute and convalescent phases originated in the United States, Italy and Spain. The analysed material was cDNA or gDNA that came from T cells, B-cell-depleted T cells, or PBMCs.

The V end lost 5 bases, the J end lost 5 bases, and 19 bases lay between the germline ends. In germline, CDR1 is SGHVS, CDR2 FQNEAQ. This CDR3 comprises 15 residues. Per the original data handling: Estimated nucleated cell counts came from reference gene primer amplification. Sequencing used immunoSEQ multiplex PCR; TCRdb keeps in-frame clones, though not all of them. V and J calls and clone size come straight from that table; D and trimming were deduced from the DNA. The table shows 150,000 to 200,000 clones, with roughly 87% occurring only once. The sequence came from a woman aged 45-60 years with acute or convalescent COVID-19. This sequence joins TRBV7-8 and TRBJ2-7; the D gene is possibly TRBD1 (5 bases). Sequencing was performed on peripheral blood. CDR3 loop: CASSLPSGIVHEQYF. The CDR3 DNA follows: TGTGCCAGCAGCCTCCCCTCAGGGATCGTCCACGAGCAGTACTTC.